Following are 8 T cell receptor beta chains from one sample sequenced in a study of CD8+CD57+ T cells in acquired aplastic anemia (dated by TCRdb to the late 2010s). Reads for this sample came from an Illumina HiSeq 2000. TCR beta VDJ combination and CDR3 sequence profiling used genomic DNA as the template. The public sequencing data were trimmed at Q25 with fastp and processed into clonotypes with MiXCR by TCRdb, which kept only in-frame beta chains. Each entry is one CDR3 protein sequence, shown with its most common DNA and genes. The sample records under 350,000 distinct CDR3 sequences, approximately 57% of which are singletons. Under 1.5% of the sample is taken by the ten largest. Patients chosen for sequencing had shown expansion of CD8+CD57+ cells by flow cytometry. Sequencing was carried out using sorted CD4+, CD8+, or CD8+CD57+ T cells (not recorded which) from PBMCs. These TCRs come from a human donor with aplastic anemia.

In its sample, this clonotype was seen many times. This chain joins TRBV12-3 or TRBV12-4 and TRBJ2-1; perhaps TRBD2 as D (6 bases). The CDR3 has 14 residues. Trimming shortened V by 6 bases and J by 8 bases, and 17 bases separated the two germline ends. The CDR3 loop is CASSPTGLKDEQFF. The CDR3 region has the DNA TGTGCCAGCAGCCCGACGGGACTTAAGGATGAGCAGTTCTTC.

This sequence joins TRBV20-1 and TRBJ2-7; 7 bases line up with TRBD1. The J segment lost 3 bases and the V segment lost 4 bases, leaving 9 bases of the junction unmatched. The CDR3 has 14 amino acids. Germline lookup yields CDR1 DFQATT and CDR2 SNEGSKA (reference sequence). In nucleotides, the CDR3 is TGCAGTGCTAACACGGGACAGACCAACTACGAGCAGTACTTC. Translated, it gives CSANTGQTNYEQYF.

The CDR3 here is CASSLAPSGNGTPLHF. The CDR3 DNA follows: TGTGCCAGCAGCTTAGCCCCTTCAGGGAACGGGACACCCCTCCACTTT. The V gene is TRBV7-6, the J gene TRBJ1-6, with a weak D call TRBD1 (5 bases). Germline V gives CDR1 SGHVS, CDR2 FNYEAQ. The V end lost 0 bases, the J end lost 11 bases, and 17 bases lay between the germline ends. The CDR3 is 16 amino acids.

This clonotype was seen ten or more times. The chain uses TRBV4-2 and TRBJ2-1; maybe TRBD1 (5 bases). Trimming took 2 bases from V and 1 from J, leaving 9 bases between them. The CDR3 is 15 amino acids. Germline values: CDR1 LGHNA, CDR2 YNFKEQ. The CDR3 is CASSQNKGSYNEQFF. The CDR3 region has the DNA TGTGCCAGCAGCCAAAACAAGGGGTCCTACAATGAGCAGTTCTTC.

The rearrangement links TRBV3-1 to TRBJ2-5, with 9 bases identical to TRBD2. The CDR3 is 16 residues long. Losses at the gene ends were 4 bases for V and 5 bases for J; bases not matched to a gene: 11. From germline, CDR1 is LGHDT and CDR2 YNNKEL (reference sequence). The CDR3 sequence is CASSPVGGGAGETQYF. For the CDR3, the DNA is TGTGCCAGCAGCCCGGTTGGCGGGGGGGCTGGGGAGACCCAGTACTTC.

In this sample, this clonotype turned up many times. The V gene is TRBV5-1, the J gene TRBJ2-7; D gene uncertain. V lost 5 bases to trimming and J lost 5 bases, with 8 bases between them. The CDR3 runs 11 residues. Germline V lookup: CDR1 SGHRS, CDR2 YFSETQ. CDR3 in DNA: TGCGCCAGCAGTCTAGGCCACGAGCAGTACTTC. As protein: CASSLGHEQYF.

J is TRBJ2-1 and V is TRBV20-1; 9 positions agree with TRBD2. The CDR3 contains 12 residues. V trimming: 2 bases; J trimming: 7 bases; junction bases outside the gene matches: 0. Germline V gene data show CDR1 as DFQATT and CDR2 as SNEGSKA (reference sequence). The CDR3 coding sequence is TGCAGTGCTAGACTAGCGGGGAATGAGCAGTTCTTC. This translates into CSARLAGNEQFF.

The J gene is TRBJ2-1, the V gene TRBV5-5, with D maybe TRBD2 (5 bases). The germline gives CDR1 SGHKS, CDR2 YYEKEE (reference sequence). Deletions cut 0 bases from V and 2 bases from J, with 12 bases between. The CDR3 runs to 16 residues. This chain's CDR3 is CASSLAWEFPYNEQFF. For the CDR3, the DNA is TGTGCCAGCAGCTTGGCCTGGGAGTTCCCCTACAATGAGCAGTTCTTC.